This T cell receptor beta chain emerged from a study of quantifying T cell responses using KT2 cells. The wider study: cDNA was made from DNase-treated RNA using alpha and beta constant primers. A predetermined fluorescence threshold ended the second PCR, run as a qPCR.

V dropped 3 bases and J dropped 1 base, with 6 bases sitting between them. The CDR3 loop spans 13 amino acids. Germline V CDR1 and CDR2: SEHNR, FQNEAQ (reference sequence). Each cDNA got a UMI-containing oligo ligated at its 3' end. An equimolar mix of RC1.1 and RC1.2 primed the beta chain across TRBC1 and TRBC2. Separate processing of TCR alpha and beta chains began at the second PCR. TCRdb re-called the UMI-ligation and nested PCR reads through MiXCR, storing one row per CDR3 protein. The repertoire has tens of thousands of distinct CDR3 sequences, 6% to 9.5% of them found once; the top ten carry around a sixth. KT2, a clone with a known TCR, was spiked into unfractionated PBMC. Different KT2-to-PBMC ratios were created with a constant PBMC count. In this sample, this clonotype turned up a few times.

The sequence was obtained from a human donor. The V gene is TRBV7-9, the J gene TRBJ1-1, with unresolved D. Sequencing input: PBMCs spiked with cells of the T cell clone KT2. CDR3 sequence (DNA): TGTGCCAGCAGCTTGTTCCCGAACACTGAAGCTTTCTTT. Amino acid sequence: CASSLFPNTEAFF. Full variable domain (remainder filled in from reference TRBV7-9 and TRBJ1-1): DTGVSQNPRHKITKRGQNVTFRCDPISEHNRLYWYRQTLGQGPEFLTYFQNEAQLEKSRLLSDRFSAERPKGSFSTLEIQRTEQGDSAMYLCASSLFPNTEAFFGQGTRLTVV.